There are many counts of the clone carrying this T cell receptor (beta chain). The data stem from a study of regulatory T cells in long-lasting Graves disease. V was trimmed by 3 bases and J by 2 bases, leaving 13 bases between them. This CDR3 is 14 amino acids long. Germline V CDR1 and CDR2: SQVTM, ANQGSEA. Time point described: newly diagnosed GD, antithyroid drugs for less than 3 months. The TCR library was made from RNA that had been extracted from PBMCs in TRIzol. Library construction for TCR beta used iRepertoire HTBI primers and Arm-PCR of CDR3 regions. Each CDR3 protein is one row after TCRdb ran MiXCR on the multiplex PCR reads. Among 300,000 to 400,000 distinct CDR3 sequences listed, 16% were seen once. This sample also belongs to another study, concerning T cells in Graves' hyperthyroidism and ophthalmopathy. Per that study: Ophthalmopathy stood apart from stable hyperthyroidism in a 13 V-J model.

This sequence was found in a man aged 40-49 years with Graves disease. The specimen comprised peripheral blood mononuclear cells (PBMCs), sampled at new diagnosis, from a patient treated with antithyroid drugs. The chain carries TRBV29-1 and TRBJ2-5; D uncertain. The chain's CDR3 is CSVEGTRSQETQYF. CDR3 bases: TGCAGCGTTGAGGGCACACGAAGTCAAGAGACCCAGTACTTC. Full variable domain (rest looked up from reference TRBV29-1 and TRBJ2-5): SAVISQKPSRDICQRGTSLTIQCQVDSQVTMMFWYRQQPGQSLTLIATANQGSEATYESGFVIDKFPISRPNLTFSTLTVSNMSPEDSSIYLCSVEGTRSQETQYFGPGTRLLVL.